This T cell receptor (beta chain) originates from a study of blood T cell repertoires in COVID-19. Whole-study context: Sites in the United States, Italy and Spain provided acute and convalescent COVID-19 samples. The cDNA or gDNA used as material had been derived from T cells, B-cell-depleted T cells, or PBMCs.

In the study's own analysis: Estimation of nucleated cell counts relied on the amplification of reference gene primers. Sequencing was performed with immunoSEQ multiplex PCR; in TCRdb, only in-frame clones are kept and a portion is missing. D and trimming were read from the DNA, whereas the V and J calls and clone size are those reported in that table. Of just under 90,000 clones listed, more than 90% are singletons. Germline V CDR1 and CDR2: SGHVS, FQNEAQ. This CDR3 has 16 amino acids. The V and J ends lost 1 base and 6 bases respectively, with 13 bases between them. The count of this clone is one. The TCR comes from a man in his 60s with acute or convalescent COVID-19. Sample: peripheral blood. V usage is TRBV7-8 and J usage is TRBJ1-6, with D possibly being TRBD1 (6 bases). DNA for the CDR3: TGTGCCAGCAGCTTAGGGGGACGAGGGGGTAATTCACCCCTCCACTTT. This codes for CASSLGGRGGNSPLHF.